This TCR beta chain came from a study of blood T cells in healthy people across ages. Study-wide background: Capturing about one barcoded beta molecule per two T cells was achieved by template switching. Study findings and constraints: PBMCs were not sorted, which prevented a conclusive comparison of naive versus antigen-experienced cells. Diversity figures based on one million T cells were deemed too low.

This clonotype showed up just a few times. Its target is unknown. The CDR3 sequence is 14 residues long. Germline assignment: CDR1 SQVTM and CDR2 ANQGSEA. Trimming removed 4 bases from V and 6 bases from J, with 19 bases in between. The second PCR ran about 6 to 12 cycles with a sample-barcoded 5' primer and J-beta primers. All samples gave at least 2.5 million CDR3-containing paired-end reads. TCRdb independently ran MiXCR on the 5' RACE reads; one entry per CDR3 protein. The repertoire holds hundreds of thousands of distinct CDR3 sequences, with roughly three fifths as singletons. The source is a man aged 35 to 55 in good health. Specimen: blood. The chain links TRBV29-1 to TRBJ2-7, with D possibly being TRBD1 (5 bases). The CDR3 region has the DNA TGCAGCGTTGCCCAGGGCGGAACAGGCGGCGAGCAGTACTTC. Translation gives CSVAQGGTGGEQYF.